Below are 22 T cell receptor beta chains sequenced from a single sample in a study of T cells in Graves' hyperthyroidism and ophthalmopathy. Using RNA transcripts as the source, TCR beta CDR3 regions were amplified. HTBI primers were the set used in a first-round RT-PCR of the TCR CDR3. TCRdb independently ran MiXCR on the multiplex PCR reads; one entry per CDR3 protein. The sample carries about 380,000 distinct CDR3 sequences, under 20% recorded once. Sequencing used blood. The receptor set was obtained from a man between 18 and 35 years old with Graves' ophthalmopathy.

This clonotype has ten or more counts. The chain uses TRBV6-1 and TRBJ2-3; TRBD1 matches 9 bases. The trim removed 8 bases at V and 5 bases at J, leaving 5 bases unmatched. The germline gives CDR1 MNHNS, CDR2 SASEGT. This CDR3 is 13 amino acids long. The CDR3 loop is CASHRGLGDTQYF. In DNA form, the CDR3 reads TGTGCCAGCCACAGGGGGCTCGGAGATACGCAGTATTTT.

J is TRBJ2-3 and V is TRBV19, with a tentative D call TRBD2 (6 bases). Germline loops: CDR1 LNHDA, CDR2 SQIVND (reference sequence). V was clipped by 3 bases and J by 9 bases, with 13 bases between them. The CDR3 is 13 amino acids. CDR3 loop: CASSIRTSSTQYF. In DNA, the CDR3 is TGTGCCAGTAGTATCCGTACTAGCAGCACGCAGTATTTT. Full variable domain (outside the CDR3, taken from reference TRBV19 and TRBJ2-3): DGGITQSPKYLFRKEGQNVTLSCEQNLNHDAMYWYRQDPGQGLRLIYYSQIVNDFQKGDIAEGYSVSREKKESFPLTVTSAQKNPTAFYLCASSIRTSSTQYFGPGTRLTVL.

This clonotype was seen ten or more times. The chain carries TRBV4-2 and TRBJ2-3, with 8 positions matching TRBD2. The germline V gene encodes CDR1 LGHNA and CDR2 YNFKEQ. CDR3 length: 16 residues. V was pared by 0 bases and J by 1 base, with 3 bases of the junction left unmatched. The CDR3 loop is CASSQEYGGGTDTQYF. The CDR3 DNA follows: TGTGCCAGCAGCCAAGAGTACGGGGGGGGCACAGATACGCAGTATTTT.

With respect to this clonotype: A much larger clone differs by one base, so this may be a read error. The V and J genes are TRBV6-1 and TRBJ1-1; tentatively, D is TRBD1 (5 bases). V was cut by 7 bases and J by 6 bases, with 27 bases left in between. Germline V gene data show CDR1 as MNHNS and CDR2 as SASEGT. CDR3 length: 17 residues. For the CDR3, the DNA is TGTGCCAGCAAGGATGGTGAGGGGCTCCCATCTAGTCCTGAAGCTTTCTTT. Translation gives CASKDGEGLPSSPEAFF.

This clonotype turned up a few times. The rearrangement uses TRBV5-1 and TRBJ1-3; D remains unclear. CDR3 length: 16 amino acids. CDR1 is SGHRS, CDR2 YFSETQ, per germline. Deletions cut 0 bases from V and 0 bases from J, with 10 bases between. Here the CDR3 DNA reads TGCGCCAGCAGCTTGGGACACACGGACTCTGGAAACACCATATATTTT. It codes for CASSLGHTDSGNTIYF.

J is TRBJ1-2 and V is TRBV4-1; 9 bases line up with TRBD1. V dropped 4 bases and J dropped 4; count of bases not matched to a gene: 4. In germline, CDR1 is MGHRA, CDR2 YSYEKL. CDR3 length: 14 amino acids. The CDR3 nucleotides read TGCGCCAGCAGCCGGCCGGGACAGGGCTATGGCTACACCTTC. Translating it yields CASSRPGQGYGYTF.

The chain is built from TRBV20-1 and TRBJ1-5, with D hard to call. The CDR3 spans 16 residues. The V gene's germline CDR1 is DFQATT and CDR2 SNEGSKA (reference sequence). Trimming shortened V by 6 bases and J by 0 bases, and 18 bases separated the two germline ends. The CDR3 DNA is TGCAGTGCGACCCGACGGGTCGGTTATAGCAATCAGCCCCAGCATTTT. It yields the protein CSATRRVGYSNQPQHF.

This chain uses TRBV19 with TRBJ1-5; D call uncertain. Germline CDR1 is LNHDA and CDR2 is SQIVND (reference sequence). This CDR3 region has 16 residues. With 4 bases removed from V and 2 bases from J, the gap between germline ends came to 15 bases. This chain's CDR3 is CASSTLDYYGNQPQHF. Written as DNA, the CDR3 is TGTGCCAGTAGTACCCTCGATTATTATGGCAATCAGCCCCAGCATTTT.

At least ten counts were recorded for this clonotype. The chain has TRBV2 and TRBJ1-6; 9 bases align to TRBD1. The CDR3 has 14 amino acids. V trimming: 10 bases; J trimming: 10 bases; junction bases outside the gene matches: 11. Germline V gene lookup returns CDR1 SNHLY and CDR2 FYNNEI. In DNA form, the CDR3 reads TGTGCCATCCTAACAGGGGGCTTAGGGTCACCCCTCCACTTT. Encoded protein: CAILTGGLGSPLHF.

This clonotype was seen many times. The V call is TRBV12-3 or TRBV12-4, the J call TRBJ1-5; no clear D gene. The CDR3 has 12 amino acids. V lost 8 bases and J lost 3, with 8 bases in between. CDR3: CASAPPNQPQHF. CDR3 in DNA: TGTGCCAGCGCTCCCCCCAATCAGCCCCAGCATTTT.

This clonotype is a singleton in its sample. The chain uses TRBV15 and TRBJ1-2; D ambiguous. The CDR3 has 14 amino acids. CDR1 and CDR2 from the germline V gene are LNHNV and YYDKDF (reference sequence). Trimming took off 0 bases at V and 4 bases at J, with 9 bases between the two ends. The CDR3 loop reads CATSRDFLGYGYTF. The DNA of the CDR3 is TGTGCCACCAGCAGAGACTTCCTAGGCTATGGCTACACCTTC.

This clonotype was counted many times. The V call is TRBV20-1, the J call TRBJ1-4; D remains ambiguous. CDR1 and CDR2 (germline): DFQATT, SNEGSKA (reference sequence). V was pared by 0 bases and J by 7 bases, with 12 bases between. The CDR3 consists of 14 residues. The CDR3 is CSARDPREGEKLFF. The CDR3 nucleotides are TGCAGTGCTAGAGATCCGAGAGAGGGTGAAAAACTGTTTTTT.

The chain has TRBV5-4 and TRBJ2-7; D is perhaps TRBD1 or TRBD2 (5 bases each). Near its end, the DNA agrees better with TRBJ2-1, so the J call may be wrong. Germline V lookup: CDR1 SGHNT, CDR2 YYREEE (reference sequence). This CDR3 spans 16 amino acids. CDR3 amino acids: CASSLGAGTSRYEQFF. CDR3 DNA: TGTGCCAGCAGCTTGGGGGCCGGGACCTCACGCTACGAGCAGTTCTTC.

V is TRBV16 and J is TRBJ1-5, with TRBD1 as a possible D gene (5 bases). The CDR3 has 14 residues. V was shortened by 3 bases and J by 7 bases, with 13 bases between the two germline ends. In germline, CDR1 is KGHSY, CDR2 FQNENV. This CDR3 reads CASSHRGERQPQHF. The CDR3 bases are TGTGCCAGCAGCCACCGGGGGGAACGGCAGCCCCAGCATTTT.

This clonotype has a count of ten or more. The V call is TRBV6-1, the J call TRBJ2-6; TRBD2 agrees at 9 bases. The junction had 4 bases not matched to a gene; V was cut back by 5 bases and J by 2 bases. Looked up from germline, CDR1 is MNHNS and CDR2 is SASEGT. This CDR3 contains 16 residues. Here the CDR3 reads CASSLTSGTGANVLTF. CDR3 coding DNA: TGTGCCAGCAGTCTGACTAGCGGAACTGGGGCCAACGTCCTGACTTTC.

The sample holds a few counts of this clonotype. The CDR3 DNA reads as TGTGCCAGTAGTATAGGGGACTTAAAAAGCTCCTACAATGAGCAGTTCTTC. Translation: CASSIGDLKSSYNEQFF. The chain uses TRBV19 and TRBJ2-1; possible D gene TRBD2, 6 bases. Trimming cost V 1 base and J 0 bases, with 13 bases left between them. This CDR3 has 17 residues. Per the germline V gene, CDR1 is LNHDA and CDR2 is SQIVND (reference sequence).

Ten or more counts support this clonotype. The V call is TRBV5-6, the J call TRBJ1-4; 7 nucleotides match TRBD1. In germline, CDR1 is SGHDT, CDR2 YYEEEE. There are 14 residues in the CDR3. After removal of 4 bases from V and 8 bases from J, the junction contained 8 bases not matched to a gene. The CDR3 region has the DNA TGTGCCAGCAGCCTACAGGGGTCGGGGGAAAAACTGTTTTTT. Translating it yields CASSLQGSGEKLFF.

This chain links TRBV11-2 with TRBJ2-1; D uncertain. In germline, CDR1 is SGHAT, CDR2 FQNNGV. The CDR3 length is 13 residues. V lost 1 base and J 6 bases, leaving 7 bases between the germline ends. The chain's CDR3 is CASSLGISNEQFF. In DNA, the CDR3 is TGTGCCAGCAGCTTAGGAATTTCCAATGAGCAGTTCTTC.

This clonotype has only a few counts. The CDR3 region has the DNA TGCAGCACCTCACTAGCAGATACGCAGTATTTT. As protein: CSTSLADTQYF. The chain combines TRBV29-1 with TRBJ2-3; maybe TRBD2 (5 bases). Between the trimmed V and J ends, which lost 8 bases and 4 bases, there was a span of 10 bases. The CDR3 contains 11 residues. Germline assignment: CDR1 SQVTM and CDR2 ANQGSEA.

In this sample, this clonotype turned up a few times. The V and J genes are TRBV4-1 and TRBJ2-5, with a tentative D call TRBD2 (5 bases). Germline CDR1 reads MGHRA; CDR2 reads YSYEKL. Deletions cut 0 bases from V and 5 bases from J, with 10 bases between. The CDR3 has 14 residues. The CDR3 spells CASSQDGEGETQYF. The CDR3 DNA reads TGCGCCAGCAGCCAAGACGGGGAAGGGGAGACCCAGTACTTC.

The chain is built from TRBV14 and TRBJ2-7, with a weak D call TRBD1 (5 bases). Germline CDR1 and CDR2: SGHDN and FVKESK. The CDR3 is 13 amino acids. V was shortened by 5 bases and J by 7 bases, with 15 bases between the two germline ends. The CDR3 loop reads CASSYRYRGEQYF. The CDR3 DNA is TGTGCCAGCAGCTATAGGTATAGGGGAGAGCAGTACTTC.

The chain carries TRBV10-3 and TRBJ1-4, with TRBD1 matching 7 bases. The CDR3 loop spans 13 amino acids. Germline V gives CDR1 ENHRY, CDR2 SYGVKD. With V trimmed by 6 bases and J by 6 bases, 4 bases remained unmatched. This CDR3 is CAISSGTDEKLFF. The CDR3 bases are TGTGCCATCAGCTCCGGGACAGATGAAAAACTGTTTTTT.